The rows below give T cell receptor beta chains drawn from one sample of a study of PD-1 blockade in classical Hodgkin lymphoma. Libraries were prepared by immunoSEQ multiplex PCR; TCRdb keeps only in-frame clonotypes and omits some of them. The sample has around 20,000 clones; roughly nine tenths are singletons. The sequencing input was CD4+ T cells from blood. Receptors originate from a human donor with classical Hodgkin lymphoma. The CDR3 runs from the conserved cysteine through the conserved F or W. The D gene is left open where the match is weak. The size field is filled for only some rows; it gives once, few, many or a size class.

CDR3aa: CASSIRGEGRNF
CDR3nt: TGTGCCAGTAGTATACGAGGGGAGGGCCGTAACTTC
v_gene: TRBV19
d_gene: TRBD2
abundance: .
j_gene: TRBJ2-5

CDR3aa: CASSLAGGRAGDTQYF
CDR3nt: TGTGCCAGCAGCTTAGCTGGCGGGAGGGCCGGAGATACGCAGTATTTT
v_gene: TRBV7-6
d_gene: TRBD2
abundance: .
j_gene: TRBJ2-3

CDR3aa: CASISRDFSPLHF
CDR3nt: TGTGCCAGCATAAGTCGAGACTTTTCACCCCTCCACTTT
v_gene: TRBV2
d_gene: .
abundance: few
j_gene: TRBJ1-6

CDR3aa: CASSIGVTHSGANVLTF
CDR3nt: TGTGCCAGTAGTATAGGGGTGACACACTCTGGGGCCAACGTCCTGACTTTC
v_gene: TRBV19
d_gene: .
abundance: few
j_gene: TRBJ2-6

CDR3aa: CASSYSSVSNQPQHF
CDR3nt: TGTGCCAGCAGTTACTCGTCTGTTAGCAATCAGCCCCAGCATTTT
v_gene: TRBV6-5
d_gene: .
abundance: .
j_gene: TRBJ1-5

CDR3aa: CASSPTDLPTSPLHF
CDR3nt: TGTGCCAGCAGTCCCACGGACCTACCTACCTCACCCCTCCACTTT
v_gene: TRBV25-1
d_gene: .
abundance: few
j_gene: TRBJ1-6

CDR3aa: CASSIEDSGSNEQFF
CDR3nt: TGTGCCAGTAGTATAGAGGACAGCGGGAGCAATGAGCAGTTCTTC
v_gene: TRBV19
d_gene: TRBD2
abundance: once
j_gene: TRBJ2-1

CDR3aa: CASSDSWNTEAFF
CDR3nt: TGTGCCAGCAGTGACAGTTGGAACACTGAAGCTTTCTTT
v_gene: TRBV6-4
d_gene: .
abundance: .
j_gene: TRBJ1-1

CDR3aa: CAWSNSNNYGYTF
CDR3nt: TGTGCCTGGAGCAACAGCAATAACTATGGCTACACCTTC
v_gene: TRBV30
d_gene: .
abundance: once
j_gene: TRBJ1-2

CDR3aa: CASSFDSIGSPLHF
CDR3nt: TGTGCCAGCAGCTTCGACTCGATCGGCTCACCCCTCCACTTT
v_gene: TRBV11-3
d_gene: .
abundance: .
j_gene: TRBJ1-6

CDR3aa: CASTRQGTVYEQYF
CDR3nt: TGTGCCAGCACCCGGCAAGGGACAGTTTACGAGCAGTACTTC
v_gene: TRBV28
d_gene: TRBD1
abundance: .
j_gene: TRBJ2-7

CDR3aa: CASSLELGGEYEQYF
CDR3nt: TGTGCCAGCAGCTTAGAGCTGGGGGGAGAGTACGAGCAGTACTTC
v_gene: TRBV11-3
d_gene: .
abundance: .
j_gene: TRBJ2-7

CDR3aa: CASSPDRWGYGYTF
CDR3nt: TGTGCCAGCAGCCCGGACAGGTGGGGCTATGGCTACACCTTC
v_gene: TRBV7-2
d_gene: TRBD1
abundance: .
j_gene: TRBJ1-2

CDR3aa: CAWNRPTGRNNSPLHF
CDR3nt: TGTGCCTGGAATAGGCCGACAGGGAGGAATAATTCACCCCTCCACTTT
v_gene: TRBV30
d_gene: TRBD1
abundance: .
j_gene: TRBJ1-6

CDR3aa: CASSETGGVGKNIQYF
CDR3nt: TGTGCCAGCAGCGAAACAGGGGGGGTTGGCAAAAACATTCAGTACTTC
v_gene: TRBV11-2
d_gene: .
abundance: .
j_gene: TRBJ2-4

CDR3aa: CASSIFASGVETQYF
CDR3nt: TGTGCCAGTAGTATATTTGCTAGCGGGGTTGAGACCCAGTACTTC
v_gene: TRBV19
d_gene: TRBD2
abundance: .
j_gene: TRBJ2-5